The 20 T cell receptor beta chains below all came from one sample that was sequenced in a study of OX40 agonist ivuxolimab in advanced cancers. The assay was immunoSEQ multiplex PCR, and TCRdb's table has in-frame clones only and misses some. The sample consists of just over 15,000 clones, over 55% of them appearing once. This sample comprised CD4+ or CD8+ T cells sorted from blood, obtained in a trial of the OX40 agonist ivuxolimab. These receptors were taken from an adult with an advanced solid tumor such as melanoma, head and neck, liver or kidney cancer.

This clone was counted between two and nine times. The CDR3 DNA follows: TGCGCCAGCAGCCAAGAGGACAGCTCTGGAAACACCATATATTTT. The encoded protein is CASSQEDSSGNTIYF. V usage is TRBV4-1 and J usage is TRBJ1-3; tentatively, D is TRBD1 (6 bases). CDR1 MGHRA and CDR2 YSYEKL come from the germline V gene. The CDR3 contains 15 residues. Trimming shortened V by 0 bases and J by 0 bases, and 6 bases separated the two germline ends.

The genes are TRBV7-3 and TRBJ2-5, with 12 nucleotides matching TRBD1. V dropped 2 bases and J dropped 5; count of bases not matched to a gene: 6. There are 16 residues in the CDR3. Germline V gene sequence: CDR1 SGHTA, CDR2 FQGTGA. Here the CDR3 DNA reads TGTGCCAGCAGCTTAGGGACAGGGGGCTCTGCTGAGACCCAGTACTTC. It is translated as CASSLGTGGSAETQYF. The full variable domain, with the rest looked up from reference TRBV7-3 and TRBJ2-5, is GAGVSQTPSNKVTEKGKYVELRCDPISGHTALYWYRQSLGQGPEFLIYFQGTGAADDSGLPNDRFFAVRPEGSVSTLKIQRTERGDSAVYLCASSLGTGGSAETQYFGPGTRLLVL.

This clone was recorded a few times. The chain is built from TRBV2 and TRBJ2-5, with 11 bases matching TRBD2. After removal of 5 bases from V and 5 bases from J, the junction contained 7 bases not matched to a gene. The CDR3 covers 15 residues. The V gene's germline CDR1 is SNHLY and CDR2 FYNNEI. CDR3: CASSSSGGSWETQYF. CDR3 sequence (DNA): TGTGCCAGCAGTTCTAGCGGGGGGTCCTGGGAGACCCAGTACTTC. Using reference TRBV2 and TRBJ2-5 for the parts outside the CDR3, the full variable domain is EPEVTQTPSHQVTQMGQEVILRCVPISNHLYFYWYRQILGQKVEFLVSFYNNEISEKSEIFDDQFSVERPDGSNFTLKIRSTKLEDSAMYFCASSSSGGSWETQYFGPGTRLLVL.

In its sample, this clone ranks as medium-sized. The genes are TRBV2 and TRBJ1-2, with TRBD1 as a possible D gene (5 bases). CDR3 size: 15 residues. Trimming removed 0 bases from V and 4 bases from J, with 12 bases in between. Per the germline V gene, CDR1 is SNHLY and CDR2 is FYNNEI. CDR3 nucleotide sequence: TGTGCCAGCAGTGAAGCGGGCGACAGACTCTATGGCTACACCTTC. Its protein product is CASSEAGDRLYGYTF.

This sequence joins TRBV11-2 and TRBJ1-1, with 10 bases fitting TRBD1. After removal of 4 bases from V and 4 bases from J, the junction contained 3 bases not matched to a gene. Per the germline V gene, CDR1 is SGHAT and CDR2 is FQNNGV. This CDR3 contains 14 residues. CDR3 sequence (DNA): TGTGCCAGCAGCTACGGGACAGGGGTCACTGAAGCTTTCTTT. Amino acid sequence: CASSYGTGVTEAFF.

V gene TRBV9 combines with J gene TRBJ2-1; 8 nucleotides align to TRBD2. The CDR3 sequence is 15 residues long. Germline trimming cut 1 base from V and 4 bases from J; bases unmatched to any gene: 4. From germline, CDR1 is SGDLS and CDR2 YYNGEE. The DNA of the CDR3 is TGTGCCAGCAGCGTATACCGGGGGGGATACAATGAGCAGTTCTTC. Its translation: CASSVYRGGYNEQFF. Looking up the rest from reference TRBV9 and TRBJ2-1 gives the full variable domain: DSGVTQTPKHLITATGQRVTLRCSPRSGDLSVYWYQQSLDQGLQFLIQYYNGEERAKGNILERFSAQQFPDLHSELNLSSLELGDSALYFCASSVYRGGYNEQFFGPGTRLTVL.

The chain combines TRBV4-3 with TRBJ2-7, with D possibly matching TRBD2 (6 bases). Germline-derived CDR1 and CDR2 are LGHNA and YSLEER. Trimming took off 6 bases at V and 1 base at J, with 13 bases between the two ends. There are 14 residues in the CDR3. The CDR3 loop is CASRRTGESYEQYF. In DNA form, the CDR3 reads TGCGCCAGCAGGCGGACGGGAGAGTCCTACGAGCAGTACTTC.

This clone is labeled medium-sized. This chain links TRBV6-1 with TRBJ1-1; D is unclear. The CDR3 totals 13 residues. Germline V gene lookup returns CDR1 MNHNS and CDR2 SASEGT. With 5 bases removed from V and 3 bases from J, the gap between germline ends came to 10 bases. The CDR3 DNA is TGTGCCAGCAGTCTACAGCGTTACACTGAAGCTTTCTTT. The encoded protein is CASSLQRYTEAFF.

This clone has more than one count but fewer than ten. V is TRBV28 and J is TRBJ2-7; 7 bases agree with TRBD1. The V segment lost 6 bases and the J segment 0 bases; nucleotides outside the gene matches: 8. This CDR3 has 15 amino acids. CDR1 MDHEN and CDR2 SYDVKM come from the germline V gene. CDR3 bases: TGTGCCAGCAGGCTACAGGGGTCAAGCTCCTACGAGCAGTACTTC. Translation gives CASRLQGSSSYEQYF.

The chain couples TRBV5-6 to TRBJ1-2; D is unclear. V was clipped by 2 bases and J by 11 bases, with 16 bases between them. The CDR3 length is 13 residues. Germline V lookup: CDR1 SGHDT, CDR2 YYEEEE. The CDR3 here is CASSFTTSLEYTF. The CDR3 region has the DNA TGTGCCAGCAGCTTTACAACTTCGCTTGAGTACACCTTC.

The chain recombines TRBV9 with TRBJ2-7; TRBD2 agrees at 10 bases. The CDR3 is made up of 16 amino acids. V lost 0 bases, J lost 0 bases, and 3 bases stayed unmatched. From germline, CDR1 is SGDLS and CDR2 YYNGEE. The CDR3: CASSVGSSGGSYEQYF. CDR3 nucleotides: TGTGCCAGCAGCGTAGGGTCTAGCGGGGGCTCCTACGAGCAGTACTTC.

This clone is labeled as medium-sized. The J gene is TRBJ1-2, the V gene TRBV4-1; D not resolved. CDR1 MGHRA and CDR2 YSYEKL come from the germline V gene. The CDR3 loop spans 15 amino acids. Trimming took off 3 bases at V and 0 bases at J, with 11 bases between the two ends. The CDR3 bases are TGCGCCAGCAGCCAGTCTTTGCCTACTAACTATGGCTACACCTTC. Its protein product is CASSQSLPTNYGYTF.

V gene TRBV2 combines with J gene TRBJ2-5, with 8 bases aligning to TRBD1. The CDR3 runs 19 residues. Trimming cost V 0 bases and J 5 bases; bases outside gene matches: 17. CDR1 and CDR2 from the germline V gene are SNHLY and FYNNEI. The chain's CDR3 is CASSEALRVRTGPRETQYF. In DNA form, the CDR3 reads TGTGCCAGCAGTGAAGCGCTTCGGGTGAGGACAGGGCCAAGGGAGACCCAGTACTTC. Full variable domain (missing parts from reference TRBV2 and TRBJ2-5): EPEVTQTPSHQVTQMGQEVILRCVPISNHLYFYWYRQILGQKVEFLVSFYNNEISEKSEIFDDQFSVERPDGSNFTLKIRSTKLEDSAMYFCASSEALRVRTGPRETQYFGPGTRLLVL.

The chain joins TRBV27 to TRBJ1-5, with D unclear. The germline CDR1 and CDR2 sequences are MNHEY and SMNVEV (reference sequence). Deletions cut 5 bases from V and 0 bases from J, with 11 bases between. This CDR3 is built from 15 residues. The chain's CDR3 is CASSQSAYSNQPQHF. The CDR3 nucleotides are TGTGCCAGCAGTCAAAGCGCCTATAGCAATCAGCCCCAGCATTTT.

This clone turned up a few times. This chain connects TRBV11-2 to TRBJ2-5; D is possibly TRBD1 or TRBD2 (5 bases each). Per the germline V gene, CDR1 is SGHAT and CDR2 is FQNNGV. The CDR3 runs to 14 residues. Trimming stripped 3 bases from V and 5 bases from J, with 13 bases between. The CDR3 loop is CASSLGREFETQYF. The CDR3 DNA sequence: TGTGCCAGCAGCTTGGGCAGGGAGTTCGAGACCCAGTACTTC.

The gene calls are TRBV27 and TRBJ2-1; 9 bases agree with TRBD1. Germline lookup yields CDR1 MNHEY and CDR2 SMNVEV (reference sequence). Losses at the gene ends were 6 bases for V and 4 bases for J; bases not matched to a gene: 13. The CDR3 loop spans 17 amino acids. CDR3 nucleotides: TGTGCCAGCAGCACCACAACCGGGACAGGGTTATACAATGAGCAGTTCTTC. This codes for CASSTTTGTGLYNEQFF.

V is TRBV30 and J is TRBJ2-1, with D unresolved. V shed 0 bases and J shed 6 bases, with 6 bases lying between them. Germline V gene lookup returns CDR1 GTSNPN and CDR2 SVGIG (reference sequence). The CDR3 covers 12 residues. CDR3 sequence reads: CAWSVVGNEQFF. In DNA, the CDR3 is TGTGCCTGGAGTGTGGTGGGCAATGAGCAGTTCTTC.

This clone was detected only a few times. Written as DNA, the CDR3 is TGTGCCAGCAGGATTAGCGGGTCTAGCTCCTACAATGAGCAGTTCTTC. This codes for CASRISGSSSYNEQFF. This chain uses TRBV7-6 with TRBJ2-1; 7 nucleotides match TRBD2. CDR3 length equals 16 residues. Germline CDR1 SGHVS, CDR2 FNYEAQ. V lost 6 bases to trimming and J lost 0 bases; unmatched junction nucleotides: 8.

This clone has a handful of counts. The V call is TRBV7-2, the J call TRBJ2-5; unclear D gene. CDR3 length: 13 residues. Germline CDR1 SGHTA, CDR2 FQGNSA. Trimming cost V 5 bases and J 5 bases, with 12 bases left between them. The CDR3 coding sequence is TGTGCCAGCAGCCGCCTAGGGCGGGAGACCCAGTACTTC. Protein sequence: CASSRLGRETQYF.

The chain uses TRBV28 and TRBJ2-7, with D unresolved. V dropped 5 bases and J dropped 2 bases, with 13 bases sitting between them. CDR1 and CDR2 from the germline V gene are MDHEN and SYDVKM. There are 14 residues in the CDR3. The CDR3 DNA is TGTGCCAGCAGTAACGGCATGGGTGCCTACGAGCAGTACTTC. It translates to CASSNGMGAYEQYF.